This T cell receptor beta chain was recorded in a study of cytotoxic CD8 clonotypes in ibrutinib-treated CLL. This clone was recorded only once. The antigen remains unidentified. Repertoires were generated with immunoSEQ multiplex PCR, while TCRdb's copy carries only in-frame clones and drops some. Counted here are approximately 24,000 clones, around four fifths occurring once; the ten biggest clones make up under 10%. Germline loops: CDR1 MNHEY, CDR2 SVGAGI. Deletions cut 5 bases from V and 7 bases from J, with 12 bases between. This CDR3 is built from 13 residues. Study outcomes and limitations: Few clonotypes were public, and these shrank or held steady under treatment.

The specimen comprised PBMCs, sampled before ibrutinib treatment. J is TRBJ2-4 and V is TRBV6-5; no firm D call. This receptor was taken from a human donor with chronic lymphocytic leukemia. The CDR3 DNA reads as TGTGCCAGCAGTGTAGTCGGAGCGAACATTCAGTACTTC. Protein product: CASSVVGANIQYF.